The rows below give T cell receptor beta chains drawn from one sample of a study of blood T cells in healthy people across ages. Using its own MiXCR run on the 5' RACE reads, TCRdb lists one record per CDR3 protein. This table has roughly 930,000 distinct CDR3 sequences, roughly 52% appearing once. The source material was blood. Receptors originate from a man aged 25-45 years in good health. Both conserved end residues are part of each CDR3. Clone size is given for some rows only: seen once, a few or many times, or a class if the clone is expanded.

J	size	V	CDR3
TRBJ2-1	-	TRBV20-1	CSAPGQTRSGNEQFF
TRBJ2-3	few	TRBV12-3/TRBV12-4	CASSLQGDFTDTQYF
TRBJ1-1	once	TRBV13	CASSLGLGTGNTEAFF
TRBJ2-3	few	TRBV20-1	CSAKGGWGRTDTQYF
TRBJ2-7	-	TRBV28	CASSSTGTGIDEQYF
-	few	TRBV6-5	CASSSGLPKHEQYF
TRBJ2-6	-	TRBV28	CASTGSSGANVLTF
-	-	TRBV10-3	CAISIGTGPYEQYF
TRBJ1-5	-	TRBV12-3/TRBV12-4	CASSLARGRTGGTLSNQPQHF
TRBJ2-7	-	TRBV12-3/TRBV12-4	CASSPAVGAYEQYF
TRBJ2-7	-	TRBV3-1	CASSPATSPGYEQYF
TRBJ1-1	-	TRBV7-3	CASSKTVNTEAFF
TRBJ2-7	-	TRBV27	CASTFLGLDRAPYEQYF
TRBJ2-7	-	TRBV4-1	CASSYDGAPSYEQYF
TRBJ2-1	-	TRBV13	CASTIPGTRDNEQFF
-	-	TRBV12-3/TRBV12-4	CATLLDIGETQYF
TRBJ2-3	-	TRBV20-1	CSARRSGGTDTQYF
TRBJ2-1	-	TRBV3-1	CASSLDRSPQFF
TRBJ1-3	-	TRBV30	CAWTGQGSGNTIYF
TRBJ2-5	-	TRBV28	CASSLNTGGRAQTQYF
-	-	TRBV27	CASKLAGPSSYEQYF
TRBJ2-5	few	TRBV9	CASTQGGAQETQYF
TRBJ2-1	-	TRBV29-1	CSNRDRYNEQFF
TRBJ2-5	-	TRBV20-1	CSARPYRGPAETQYF
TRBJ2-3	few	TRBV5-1	CASSPTTLTTDTQYF
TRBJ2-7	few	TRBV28	CASSSPPRPGEQYF
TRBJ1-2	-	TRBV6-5	CASTDSWGGYDYTF
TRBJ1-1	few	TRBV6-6	CASSYGARVTEAFF
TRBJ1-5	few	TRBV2	CASSGTGPQPQHF
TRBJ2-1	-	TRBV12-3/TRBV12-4	CASSLRGQSSYNEQFF
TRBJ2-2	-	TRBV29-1	CSVGGQGNPGELFF
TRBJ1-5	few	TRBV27	CASSATAQGLDQPQHF
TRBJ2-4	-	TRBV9	CASSRASDIQYF
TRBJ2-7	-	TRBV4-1	CASSQEPGNSYEQYF
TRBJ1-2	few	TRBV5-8	CASSRKVPGSGGYTF
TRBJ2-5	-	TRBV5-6	CASDRGTIGETQYF
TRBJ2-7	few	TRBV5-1	CASSLGGTNEQYF
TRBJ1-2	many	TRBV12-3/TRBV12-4	CASSRDSVGYGYTF
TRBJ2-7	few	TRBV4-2	CASSPEAFAYEQYF
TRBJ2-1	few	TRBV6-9	CASSTTSTAYNEQFF
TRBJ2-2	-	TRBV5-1	CASSRDSAGGELFF
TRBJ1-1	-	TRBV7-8	CASSDVSRRENTEAFF
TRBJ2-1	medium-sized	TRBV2	CASSRQGSYNEQFF
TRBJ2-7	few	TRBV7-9	CASSLVTGRSSYEQYF
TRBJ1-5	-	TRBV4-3	CASSQGGADYSNQPQHF
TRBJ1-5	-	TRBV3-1	CASIQGPGNQPQHF
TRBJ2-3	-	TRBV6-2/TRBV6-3	CASSYTDRGGDTQYF
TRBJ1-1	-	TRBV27	CACSPGGFDTEAFF
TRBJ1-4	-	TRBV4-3	CASSQDKGRNEKLFF
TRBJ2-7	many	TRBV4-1	CASSFDRGTYEQYF
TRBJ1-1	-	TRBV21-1	CASSKSAGALDTEAFF
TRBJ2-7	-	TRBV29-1	CSVGRGASYNEQYF
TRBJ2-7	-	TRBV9	CASSVALGIYEQYF
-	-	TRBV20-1	CSADPNSGGAVETQYF
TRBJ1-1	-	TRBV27	CASSRTPTAEAFF